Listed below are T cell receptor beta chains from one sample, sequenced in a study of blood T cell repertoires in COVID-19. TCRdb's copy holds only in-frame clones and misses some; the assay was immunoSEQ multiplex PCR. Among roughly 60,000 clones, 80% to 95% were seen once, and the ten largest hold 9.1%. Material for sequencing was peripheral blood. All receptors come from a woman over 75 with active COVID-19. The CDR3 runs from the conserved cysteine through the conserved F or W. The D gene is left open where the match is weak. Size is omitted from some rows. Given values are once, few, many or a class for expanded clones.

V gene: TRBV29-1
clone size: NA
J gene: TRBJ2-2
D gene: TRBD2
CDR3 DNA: TGCAGCGTTTCGACTAGCGGGGGGGCGAACACCGGGGAGCTGTTTTTT
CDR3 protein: CSVSTSGGANTGELFF

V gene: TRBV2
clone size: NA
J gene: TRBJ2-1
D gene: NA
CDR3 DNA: TGTGCCAGCATATCTATCTCGGACAATGAGCAGTTCTTC
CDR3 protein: CASISISDNEQFF

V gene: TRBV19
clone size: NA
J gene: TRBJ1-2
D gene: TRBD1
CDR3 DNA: TGTGCCAGTACCTCAGGGGGATGGTCTGGCTACACCTTC
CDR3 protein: CASTSGGWSGYTF

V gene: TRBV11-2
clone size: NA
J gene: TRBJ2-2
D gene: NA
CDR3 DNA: TGTGCCAGCAGCTTATATTCGGGACTCTACACCGGGGAGCTGTTTTTT
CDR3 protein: CASSLYSGLYTGELFF

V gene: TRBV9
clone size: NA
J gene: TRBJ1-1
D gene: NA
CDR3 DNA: TGTGCCAGCAAGGGCACAGGCCTTCCGAACACTGAAGCTTTCTTT
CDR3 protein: CASKGTGLPNTEAFF

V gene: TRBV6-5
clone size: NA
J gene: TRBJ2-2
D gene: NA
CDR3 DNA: TGTGCCAGCAGTTACACCCCCCAAGTGGCAGCCGGGGAGCTGTTTTTT
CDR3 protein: CASSYTPQVAAGELFF

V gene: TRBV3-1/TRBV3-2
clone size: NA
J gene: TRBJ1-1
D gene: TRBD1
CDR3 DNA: TGTGCCAGCAGATCGACAGGGGAATTCACTGAAGCTTTCTTT
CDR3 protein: CASRSTGEFTEAFF

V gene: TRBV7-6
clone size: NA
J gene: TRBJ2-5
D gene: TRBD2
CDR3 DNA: TGTGCCAGCAGCTTAGGTCTAGCGGGGCCCGGGACCCAGTACTTC
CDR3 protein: CASSLGLAGPGTQYF

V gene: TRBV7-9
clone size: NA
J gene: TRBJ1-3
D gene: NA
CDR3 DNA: TGTGCCAGCAGCCAACAGGGCCTAGGTGGAAACACCATATATTTT
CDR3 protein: CASSQQGLGGNTIYF

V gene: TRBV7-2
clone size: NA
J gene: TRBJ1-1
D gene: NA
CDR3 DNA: TGTGCCAGCAGCTTCGGGAGGTACACTGAAGCTTTCTTT
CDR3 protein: CASSFGRYTEAFF

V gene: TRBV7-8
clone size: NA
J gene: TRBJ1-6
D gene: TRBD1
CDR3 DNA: TGTGCCAGCAGCTTATCCCCCGAGGGGGCGGGGAGCTCCTATAATTCACCCCTCCACTTT
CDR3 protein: CASSLSPEGAGSSYNSPLHF

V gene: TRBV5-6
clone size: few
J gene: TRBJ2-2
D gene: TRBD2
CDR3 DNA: TGTGCCAGCAGCTTTGCGGGGGGCGGGGAGCTGTTTTTT
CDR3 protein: CASSFAGGGELFF

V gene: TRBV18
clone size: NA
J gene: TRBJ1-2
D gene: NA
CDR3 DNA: TGTGCCAGCTCACCACGCAGGGGTGAATATGGCTACACCTTC
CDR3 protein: CASSPRRGEYGYTF

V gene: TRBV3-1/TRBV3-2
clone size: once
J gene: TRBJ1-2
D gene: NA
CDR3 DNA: TGTGCCAGCAGCCAAGATCCACGGGGACACCCGGGCACCTTC
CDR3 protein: CASSQDPRGHPGTF

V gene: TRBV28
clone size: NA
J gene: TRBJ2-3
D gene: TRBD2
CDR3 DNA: TGTGCCAGCAGCCCCCTAGCGGACCTCAGTACGCAGTATTTT
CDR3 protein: CASSPLADLSTQYF

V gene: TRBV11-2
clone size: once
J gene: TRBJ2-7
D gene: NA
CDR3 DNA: TGTGCCAGCAGCTCGTCAAGCCCCAGGGCCTCCTACGAGCAGTACTTC
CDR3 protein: CASSSSSPRASYEQYF

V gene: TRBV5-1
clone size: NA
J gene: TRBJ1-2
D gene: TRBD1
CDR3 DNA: TGCGCCAGCTCCGAAGGGATGCAGGGGGCAAGCGGCTACACCTTC
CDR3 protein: CASSEGMQGASGYTF

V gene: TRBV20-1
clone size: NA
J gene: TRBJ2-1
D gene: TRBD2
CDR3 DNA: TGCAGTGCTAGTGGGAGGGCCCGGGAGTTCGATGAGCAGTTCTTC
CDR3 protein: CSASGRAREFDEQFF

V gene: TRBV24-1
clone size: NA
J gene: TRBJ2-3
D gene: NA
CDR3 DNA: TGTGCCACCAGTGAACCAGCAGGGGATACGCAGTATTTT
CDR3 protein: CATSEPAGDTQYF

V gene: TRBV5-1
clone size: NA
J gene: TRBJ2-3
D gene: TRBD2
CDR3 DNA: TGCGCCAGCAGCGTGGAGCGGGGAAGGACAGATACGCAGTATTTT
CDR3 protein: CASSVERGRTDTQYF

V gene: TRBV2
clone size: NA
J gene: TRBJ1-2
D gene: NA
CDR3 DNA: TGTGCCAGCAGCGTAAAGACAGGAATTAACTATGGCTACACCTTC
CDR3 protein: CASSVKTGINYGYTF

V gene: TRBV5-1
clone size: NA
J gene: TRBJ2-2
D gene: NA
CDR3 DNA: TGCGCCAGCAGCTTGGGGGCGAGGAACACCGGGGAGCTGTTTTTT
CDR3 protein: CASSLGARNTGELFF

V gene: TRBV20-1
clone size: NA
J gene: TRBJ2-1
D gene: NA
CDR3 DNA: TGCAGTGCTAGTAGGACGGAGCGGACCTACAATGAGCAGTTCTTC
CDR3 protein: CSASRTERTYNEQFF

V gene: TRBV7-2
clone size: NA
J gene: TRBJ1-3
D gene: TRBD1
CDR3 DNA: TGTGCCAGCAGCTGGGCCGGGACAGGCACTGGAAACACCATATATTTT
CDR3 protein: CASSWAGTGTGNTIYF

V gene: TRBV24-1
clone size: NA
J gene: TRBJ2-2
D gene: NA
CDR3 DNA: TGTGCCACCAGTGGGGGGGACTTTTCTACCGGGGAGCTGTTTTTT
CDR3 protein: CATSGGDFSTGELFF

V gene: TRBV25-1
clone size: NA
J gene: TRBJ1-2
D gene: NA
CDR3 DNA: TGTGCCAGCAGTGAAGCAGGGGATCTAGCTAACTATGGCTACACCTTC
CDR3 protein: CASSEAGDLANYGYTF

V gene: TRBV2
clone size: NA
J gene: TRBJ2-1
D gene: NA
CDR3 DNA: TGTGCCAGCAGTGGCGACCCCAGGGATGAGCAGTTCTTC
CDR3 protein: CASSGDPRDEQFF

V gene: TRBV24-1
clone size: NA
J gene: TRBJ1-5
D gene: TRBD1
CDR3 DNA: TGTGCCACCAGTGATCAGGGGACAGGCAATCAGCCCCAGCATTTT
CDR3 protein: CATSDQGTGNQPQHF

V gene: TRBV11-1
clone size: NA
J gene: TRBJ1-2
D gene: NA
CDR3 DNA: TGTGCCAGCAGCTTAGCGACCTCAGGGGCCCACTCGCACTATGGCTACACCTTC
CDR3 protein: CASSLATSGAHSHYGYTF

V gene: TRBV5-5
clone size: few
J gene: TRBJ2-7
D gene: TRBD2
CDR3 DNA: TGTGCCAGCAGCTTGATGACTAGCGCCGAGCAGTACTTC
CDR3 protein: CASSLMTSAEQYF

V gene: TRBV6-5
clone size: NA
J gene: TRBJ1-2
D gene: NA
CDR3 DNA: TGTGCCAGCAGTTTGGGAGGCCCGGGGGTCTATGGCTACACCTTC
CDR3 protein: CASSLGGPGVYGYTF

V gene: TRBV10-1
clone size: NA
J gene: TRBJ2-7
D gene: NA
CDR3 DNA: TGCGCCAGCAGTGGAGGGGGCGAGCAGTACTTC
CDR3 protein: CASSGGGEQYF

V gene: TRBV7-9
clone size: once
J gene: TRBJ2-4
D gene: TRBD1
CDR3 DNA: TGTGCCAGCAGCAGCCGGGACAGGGGAGACATTCAGTACTTC
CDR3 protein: CASSSRDRGDIQYF

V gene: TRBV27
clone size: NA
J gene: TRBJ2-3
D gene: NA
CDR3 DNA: TGTGCCAGCAGTCCCGGAGGGCGGAGCACAGATACGCAGTATTTT
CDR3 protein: CASSPGGRSTDTQYF

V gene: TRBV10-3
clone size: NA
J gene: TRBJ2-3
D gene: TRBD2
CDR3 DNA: TGTGCCATCAGTGACCCAACTAGCGGGGGGGCCGGGAATACGCAGTATTTT
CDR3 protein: CAISDPTSGGAGNTQYF